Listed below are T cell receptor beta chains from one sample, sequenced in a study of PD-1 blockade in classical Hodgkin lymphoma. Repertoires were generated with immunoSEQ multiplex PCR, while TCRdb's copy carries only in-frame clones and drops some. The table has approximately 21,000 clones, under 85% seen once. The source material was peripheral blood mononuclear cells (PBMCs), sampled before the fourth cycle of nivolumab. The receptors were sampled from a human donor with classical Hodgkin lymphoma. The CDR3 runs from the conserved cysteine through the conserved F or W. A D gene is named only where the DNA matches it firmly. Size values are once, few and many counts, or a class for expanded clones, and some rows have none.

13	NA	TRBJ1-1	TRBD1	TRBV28	TGTGCCAGCACTCTAACAGGGGGGGTTTCGGCTTTCTTT	CASTLTGGVSAFF
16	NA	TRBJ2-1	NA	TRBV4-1	TGCGCCAGCAGCCAAGTCCCTAGCCAAGCTGGCAATGAGCAGTTCTTC	CASSQVPSQAGNEQFF
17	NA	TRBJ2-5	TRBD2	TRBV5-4	TGTGCCAGCAGCTCCAGCGGGGGGCCACGCTACCAAGAGACCCAGTACTTC	CASSSSGGPRYQETQYF
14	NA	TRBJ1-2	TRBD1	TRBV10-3	TGTGCCATCAGTGTCGACAGGGGGAACTATGGCTACACCTTC	CAISVDRGNYGYTF
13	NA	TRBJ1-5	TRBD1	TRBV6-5	TGTGCCAGCAGTTACTCGACAGGGTCGCCCCAGCATTTT	CASSYSTGSPQHF
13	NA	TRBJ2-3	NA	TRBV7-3	TGTGCCAGCAGCTTAAATCCAGGCAGCACGCAGTATTTT	CASSLNPGSTQYF
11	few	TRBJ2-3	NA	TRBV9	TGTGCCAGCAGCGCCACAGATACGCAGTATTTT	CASSATDTQYF
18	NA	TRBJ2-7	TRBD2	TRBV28	TGTGCCAGCAGCCTTTACCTCGGACTAGCGGGAATTCGGTACGAGCAGTACTTC	CASSLYLGLAGIRYEQYF
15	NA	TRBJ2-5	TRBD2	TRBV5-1	TGCGCCAGCAGCTTAAGCGGGAGGACTCAAGAGACCCAGTACTTC	CASSLSGRTQETQYF
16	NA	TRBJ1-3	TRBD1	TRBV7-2	TGTGCCAGCAGCACCCGGGGCACAGGGGCTGGAAACACCATATATTTT	CASSTRGTGAGNTIYF
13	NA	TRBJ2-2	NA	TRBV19	TGTGCCAGTTCACAGGGGAACACCGGGGAGCTGTTTTTT	CASSQGNTGELFF
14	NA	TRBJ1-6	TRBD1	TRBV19	TGTGCCAGTATTCAGACAGGGGGGAATTCACCCCTCCACTTT	CASIQTGGNSPLHF
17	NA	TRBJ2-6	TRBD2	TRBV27	TGTGCCAGCAGCCGACTAGCGGGAGCATCTGGGGCCAACGTCCTGACTTTC	CASSRLAGASGANVLTF
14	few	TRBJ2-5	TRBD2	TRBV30	TGTGCCTGGACCCCAGCGGGGGCGGAGGAGACCCAGTACTTC	CAWTPAGAEETQYF
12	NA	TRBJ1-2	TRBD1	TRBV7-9	TGTGCCGGACGGACAGGGTCCTATGGCTACACCTTC	CAGRTGSYGYTF
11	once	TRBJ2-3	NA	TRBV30	TGTGCCTGGGGAGTACTAGATACGCAGTATTTT	CAWGVLDTQYF
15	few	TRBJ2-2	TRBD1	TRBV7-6	TGTGCCAGCAGCTCAACAGGGGAGTTAGCCGGGGAGCTGTTTTTT	CASSSTGELAGELFF
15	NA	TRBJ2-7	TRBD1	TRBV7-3	TGTGCCAGCAGCTTAGGCCAGGGGGCCCACTACGAGCAGTACTTC	CASSLGQGAHYEQYF
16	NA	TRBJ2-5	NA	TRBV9	TGTGCCAGCAGCCCCTGGGGAGGGCAGGGGGGTGAGACCCAGTACTTC	CASSPWGGQGGETQYF
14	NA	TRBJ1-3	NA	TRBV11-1	TGTGCCAGCAGTCCGGGACACTCTGGAAACACCATATATTTT	CASSPGHSGNTIYF
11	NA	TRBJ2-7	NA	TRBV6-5	TGTGCCAGCAGAGCCCATCGCGAGCAGTACTTC	CASRAHREQYF
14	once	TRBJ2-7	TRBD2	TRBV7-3	TGTGCCAGCAGCGTCGATGGGGGGGTCTACGAGCAGTACTTC	CASSVDGGVYEQYF
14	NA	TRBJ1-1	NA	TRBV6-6	TGTGCCAGCAGTTACTCAGGGGGAATGGGGCGAGCTTTCTTT	CASSYSGGMGRAFF
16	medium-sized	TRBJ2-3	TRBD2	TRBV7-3	TGTGCCAGCAGCAAACATAGGCGGGAGGGCCCAGATACGCAGTATTTT	CASSKHRREGPDTQYF
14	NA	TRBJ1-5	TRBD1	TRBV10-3	TGTGCCATCAGTACAGGGGGACGGAATCAGCCCCAGCATTTT	CAISTGGRNQPQHF
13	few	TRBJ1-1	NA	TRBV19	TGTGCCAGTAGTGGGCACAGGAACACTGAAGCTTTCTTT	CASSGHRNTEAFF
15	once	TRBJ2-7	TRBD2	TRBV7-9	TGTGCCAGCAGCTTATTCCGGGGGGAACTCTACGAGCAGTACTTC	CASSLFRGELYEQYF
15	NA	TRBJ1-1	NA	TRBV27	TGTGCCAGCAGTGGAAGGGCCTCCGGGAACACTGAAGCTTTCTTT	CASSGRASGNTEAFF
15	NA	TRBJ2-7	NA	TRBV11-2	TGTGCCAGCAGCTTAGTAGTGACGGTACAGTACGAGCAGTACTTC	CASSLVVTVQYEQYF
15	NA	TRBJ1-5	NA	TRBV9	TGTGCCAGCAGCGCGGACCCCGGGAGCAATCAGCCCCAGCATTTT	CASSADPGSNQPQHF
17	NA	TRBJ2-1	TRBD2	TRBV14	TGTGCCAGCAGCACCCGACTAGCGCCGAGCTCCTACAATGAGCAGTTCTTC	CASSTRLAPSSYNEQFF
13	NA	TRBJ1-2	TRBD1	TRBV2	TGTGCCAGCAGTGGGACAGGATTCTATGGCTACACCTTC	CASSGTGFYGYTF
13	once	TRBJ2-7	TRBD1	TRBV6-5	TGTGCCAGCAGTCGGACAGGGAGCTACGAGCAGTACTTC	CASSRTGSYEQYF
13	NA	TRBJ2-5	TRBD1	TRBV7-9	TGTGCCAGCAGCTTATCCGACAGGGCTACCCAGTACTTC	CASSLSDRATQYF
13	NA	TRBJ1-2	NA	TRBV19	TGTGCCAGTAGTCCGGGGTCCCTCTATGGCTACACCTTC	CASSPGSLYGYTF
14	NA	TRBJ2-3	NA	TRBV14	TGTGCCAGCAGCCAAAAACTTCTATTAGATACGCAGTATTTT	CASSQKLLLDTQYF
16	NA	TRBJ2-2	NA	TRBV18	TGTGCCAGCTCACCAAACGTCGGGGTCTACACCGGGGAGCTGTTTTTT	CASSPNVGVYTGELFF
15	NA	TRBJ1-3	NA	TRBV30	TGTGCCTGGAGTAGAACAGGGCAAGGAGGAAACACCATATATTTT	CAWSRTGQGGNTIYF
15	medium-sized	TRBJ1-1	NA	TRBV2	TGTGCCAGCAGTGATCGGCAGGTCTTGAACACTGAAGCTTTCTTT	CASSDRQVLNTEAFF
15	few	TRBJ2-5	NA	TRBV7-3	TGTGCCAGCTCGCAACTGGGGGCCCTGAAAGAGACCCAGTACTTC	CASSQLGALKETQYF
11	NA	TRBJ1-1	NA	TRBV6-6	TGTGCCAGCTTCGCGAACACTGAAGCTTTCTTT	CASFANTEAFF
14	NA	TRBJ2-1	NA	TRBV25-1	TGTGCCAGCAGTGATCAGACTGGAAACAATGAGCAGTTCTTC	CASSDQTGNNEQFF
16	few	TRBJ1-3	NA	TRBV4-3	TGCGCCAGCAGCCAAGATTGGGCTTACTCTGGAAACACCATATATTTT	CASSQDWAYSGNTIYF
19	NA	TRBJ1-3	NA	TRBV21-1	TGTGCCAGCAGCAAACACCGACAGGGAAGAAAGGAAGCTGGAAACACCATATATTTT	CASSKHRQGRKEAGNTIYF
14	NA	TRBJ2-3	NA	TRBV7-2	TGTGCCAGCAGCCAGGGAGGTTCGACAGATACGCAGTATTTT	CASSQGGSTDTQYF
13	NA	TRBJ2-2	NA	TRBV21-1	TGTGCCAGCAGCAATCAGAACACCGGGGAGCTGTTTTTT	CASSNQNTGELFF